These T cell receptor beta chains were read from a single sample in a study of T cell repertoires in cytomegalovirus infection. TCRdb independently ran MiXCR on the reads; one entry per CDR3 protein. The sample includes some 920,000 distinct CDR3 sequences, around 30% of them seen just once. Their antigens remain unidentified. The input for sequencing was cultured CD8+ T cells from PBMCs, taken from culture after CMV antigen stimulation. These TCRs come from a human donor in good health (CMV status not recorded). Some clones in this sample may be carry-over from other donors' samples. Each CDR3 is given with its conserved first and last residue. D genes are given only for firm matches. Expanded clones get a size class; other rows say once, few or many, or leave the size out.

V: TRBV28
size: .
J: TRBJ1-5
D: TRBD1
DNA: TGTGCCAACCTTAAAGGACAGGTTGCATCGTATAGCAATCAGCCCCAGCATTTT
CDR3: CANLKGQVASYSNQPQHF

V: TRBV12-3/TRBV12-4
size: few
J: TRBJ1-2
D: .
DNA: TGTGCCAGCAGTTTCTTGGTCCAGGGAGGCTACACCTTC
CDR3: CASSFLVQGGYTF

V: TRBV7-2
size: many
J: TRBJ1-3
D: TRBD1
DNA: TGTGCCAGCAGCTTCCGCCAGTCGGACAGGGCTGGAAACACCATATATTTT
CDR3: CASSFRQSDRAGNTIYF

V: TRBV12-3/TRBV12-4
size: .
J: TRBJ1-5
D: .
DNA: TGTGCCTGCAGTTTAACGGCAGGGGTGAGCAATCAGCCCCAGCATTTT
CDR3: CACSLTAGVSNQPQHF

V: TRBV10-2
size: few
J: TRBJ1-5
D: .
DNA: TGCGCCACCAACGTAGGGGAGTGGAATAGCAATCAGCCCCAGCATTTT
CDR3: CATNVGEWNSNQPQHF

V: TRBV28
size: .
J: TRBJ2-2
D: .
DNA: TGTGCCAGCAGTTGGACTATCACCGGGGAGCTGTTTTTT
CDR3: CASSWTITGELFF

V: TRBV6-2/TRBV6-3
size: few
J: TRBJ1-1
D: .
DNA: TGTGCCAGCAGCCACTCCGGGGGCCTGAACACTGAAGCTTTCTTT
CDR3: CASSHSGGLNTEAFF

V: TRBV7-2
size: few
J: TRBJ2-1
D: .
DNA: TGTGCCAGCAGCTTAGCTCTAGAGGCCTACAATGAGCAGTTCTTC
CDR3: CASSLALEAYNEQFF

V: TRBV20-1
size: few
J: TRBJ2-7
D: TRBD1
DNA: TGCAGTGCTAAGGACAGGGGGAAATACGAGCAGTACTTC
CDR3: CSAKDRGKYEQYF

V: TRBV7-9
size: .
J: TRBJ2-1
D: TRBD2
DNA: TGTGCCAGCAGCTCATCCGACAGGGCCAAGCGGGGGGGTTACAATGAGCAGTTCTTC
CDR3: CASSSSDRAKRGGYNEQFF

V: TRBV15
size: .
J: TRBJ1-4
D: .
DNA: TGTGCCACCAGCAGAGATGGGGCAGCTGAAAAACTGTTTTTT
CDR3: CATSRDGAAEKLFF

V: TRBV5-5
size: .
J: TRBJ1-2
D: .
DNA: TGTGCCAGCAGCTTTCGCACCGTAGCTAACTATGGCTACACCTTC
CDR3: CASSFRTVANYGYTF

V: TRBV28
size: few
J: TRBJ2-3
D: TRBD1
DNA: TGTGCCAGCAGTCCCAACAGGGGGCGCGTGGCAGATACGCAGTATTTT
CDR3: CASSPNRGRVADTQYF

V: TRBV20-1
size: .
J: TRBJ2-1
D: TRBD1
DNA: TGCAGTGCTAGAGATCGGGACAGAGCCTACAATGAGCAGTTCTTC
CDR3: CSARDRDRAYNEQFF

V: TRBV7-9
size: .
J: TRBJ2-3
D: TRBD2
DNA: TGTGCCAGCAAACTAGCGGGCACAGATACGCAGTATTTT
CDR3: CASKLAGTDTQYF

V: TRBV7-9
size: .
J: TRBJ2-3
D: TRBD2
DNA: TGTGCCAGCATCCAAAGCGGGGGGAGCACAGATACGCAGTATTTT
CDR3: CASIQSGGSTDTQYF

V: TRBV27
size: .
J: TRBJ2-7
D: TRBD1
DNA: TGTGCCAGCAGTTTAGGGACAGGGTTCAGCGAGTACTTC
CDR3: CASSLGTGFSEYF

V: TRBV7-2
size: few
J: TRBJ1-1
D: .
DNA: TGTGCCAGCAGCTTAGGGGGGGACTCTGAAGCTTTCTTT
CDR3: CASSLGGDSEAFF

V: TRBV4-1
size: .
J: TRBJ2-2
D: .
DNA: TGCGCCAGCAGCCGAGATACTTCCTGGAACACCGGGGAGCTGTTTTTT
CDR3: CASSRDTSWNTGELFF

V: TRBV10-3
size: many
J: TRBJ2-1
D: TRBD2
DNA: TGTGCCATCAGGGTGGCTAGCGGGGGAAGGAATGAGCAGTTCTTC
CDR3: CAIRVASGGRNEQFF

V: TRBV6-1
size: few
J: TRBJ2-5
D: .
DNA: TGTGCCAGCAGTGCCTACAGGGCTCAAGAGACCCAGTACTTC
CDR3: CASSAYRAQETQYF

V: TRBV12-3/TRBV12-4
size: .
J: TRBJ2-2
D: .
DNA: TGTGCCAGTCCGGAGGACACCGGGGAGCTGTTTTTT
CDR3: CASPEDTGELFF

V: TRBV7-9
size: .
J: TRBJ2-5
D: TRBD2
DNA: TGTGCCAGCAGGCCTTGGGGGAGCGGGGGGACGGAGACCCAGTACTTC
CDR3: CASRPWGSGGTETQYF

V: TRBV3-1
size: .
J: TRBJ2-3
D: TRBD2
DNA: TGTGCCAGCAGCCCCGGACTAGCGGGGGCCTATAATCCTAGCACAGATACGCAGTATTTT
CDR3: CASSPGLAGAYNPSTDTQYF

V: TRBV5-6
size: .
J: TRBJ1-2
D: .
DNA: TGTGCCAGCAGTTCGGACGGTGTTGGGGCTAACTATGGCTACACCTTC
CDR3: CASSSDGVGANYGYTF

V: TRBV27
size: many
J: TRBJ1-1
D: .
DNA: TGTGCCAGCTGGGGGACTGAAGCTTTCTTT
CDR3: CASWGTEAFF

V: TRBV6-2/TRBV6-3
size: few
J: TRBJ1-1
D: .
DNA: TGTGCCAGCAGTTACGCTCTGACTGAAGCTTTCTTT
CDR3: CASSYALTEAFF

V: TRBV27
size: few
J: TRBJ1-5
D: .
DNA: TGTGCCAGCAGTTTACTCCGGCAGGGCCTCAATCAGCCCCAGCATTTT
CDR3: CASSLLRQGLNQPQHF

V: TRBV20-1
size: .
J: TRBJ2-7
D: .
DNA: TGCAGTGCCCAGATTCAGCGGAGCTACGAGCAGTACTTC
CDR3: CSAQIQRSYEQYF

V: TRBV2
size: .
J: TRBJ1-4
D: TRBD1
DNA: TGTGCCAGCAGTGAGTCAGGGGGCGCGCCTAATGAAAAACTGTTTTTT
CDR3: CASSESGGAPNEKLFF

V: TRBV7-6
size: .
J: TRBJ1-1
D: .
DNA: TGTGCCAGCCGGGAGGACGGGGCCACTGAAGCTTTCTTT
CDR3: CASREDGATEAFF

V: TRBV28
size: .
J: TRBJ2-1
D: TRBD1
DNA: TGTGCCAGCAGTTATAGGACAGGGAACAATGAGCAGTTCTTC
CDR3: CASSYRTGNNEQFF

V: TRBV5-4
size: .
J: TRBJ2-3
D: .
DNA: TGTGCCAGCAGCGGGTGGGTCGGTGAGACAGATACGCAGTATTTT
CDR3: CASSGWVGETDTQYF

V: TRBV15
size: few
J: TRBJ2-5
D: TRBD2
DNA: TGTGCCACCCGCACGTTAGCGGGGGGGCAAGAGACCCAGTACTTC
CDR3: CATRTLAGGQETQYF

V: TRBV4-1
size: .
J: TRBJ2-7
D: .
DNA: TGCGCCAGCAGCATTGAAGGAAGGGGCCGCGACGAGCAGTACTTC
CDR3: CASSIEGRGRDEQYF

V: TRBV28
size: .
J: TRBJ2-5
D: .
DNA: TGTGCCAGCAGTTTAGGATCGCGGGCGGCAGAGACCCAGTACTTC
CDR3: CASSLGSRAAETQYF

V: TRBV5-4
size: few
J: TRBJ1-2
D: .
DNA: TGTGCCAGCAGCTTGCAGGGGCAGGGGCACTATGGCTACACCTTC
CDR3: CASSLQGQGHYGYTF

V: TRBV7-2
size: few
J: TRBJ1-1
D: TRBD1
DNA: TGTGCCAGCAGCCTAGGGACAGCGAATGAAGCTTTCTTT
CDR3: CASSLGTANEAFF

V: TRBV6-2/TRBV6-3
size: many
J: TRBJ1-1
D: .
DNA: TGTGCCAGCAGTTACTCGATAGAGAGGCAGAACACTGAAGCTTTCTTT
CDR3: CASSYSIERQNTEAFF

V: TRBV7-9
size: .
J: TRBJ2-5
D: TRBD1
DNA: TGTGCCAGCAGCTCGCCCGGGACAGCCCAAGAGACCCAGTACTTC
CDR3: CASSSPGTAQETQYF

V: TRBV7-9
size: .
J: TRBJ1-2
D: .
DNA: TGTGCCAGCAGCTTAGCGGGGGACACCGTCTATGGCTACACCTTC
CDR3: CASSLAGDTVYGYTF

V: TRBV11-1
size: .
J: TRBJ1-1
D: TRBD1
DNA: TGTGCCAGCAGCCTAAGGACAGGAAAGAACACTGAAGCTTTCTTT
CDR3: CASSLRTGKNTEAFF

V: TRBV7-9
size: few
J: TRBJ1-4
D: .
DNA: TGTGCCAGCAGCCCTGGGACACAAGGCGGACTGTTTTTT
CDR3: CASSPGTQGGLFF

V: TRBV6-2/TRBV6-3
size: .
J: TRBJ2-5
D: TRBD1
DNA: TGTGCCAGCAGTCAGGGGGCTCGGGAGACCCAGTACTTC
CDR3: CASSQGARETQYF

V: TRBV12-3/TRBV12-4
size: .
J: TRBJ2-7
D: .
DNA: TGTGCCAGCAGTTTACTCCCCAACTCCTACGAGCAGTACTTC
CDR3: CASSLLPNSYEQYF

V: TRBV20-1
size: .
J: TRBJ1-1
D: .
DNA: TGCAGTGCGGTTTTAAGCGGGGCTTTCTTT
CDR3: CSAVLSGAFF

V: TRBV13
size: .
J: TRBJ2-2
D: .
DNA: TGTGCCAGCAGCTTCGAGGCTCACGACACCGGGGAGCTGTTTTTT
CDR3: CASSFEAHDTGELFF

V: TRBV19
size: many
J: TRBJ1-5
D: TRBD1
DNA: TGTGCCAGTAGTATCTCAGGGGGAGGCAATCAGCCCCAGCATTTT
CDR3: CASSISGGGNQPQHF

V: TRBV4-1
size: .
J: TRBJ2-3
D: .
DNA: TGCGCCAGCAGCCAAGGACCACGCACAGATACGCAGTATTTT
CDR3: CASSQGPRTDTQYF

V: TRBV4-3
size: few
J: TRBJ1-2
D: .
DNA: TGCGCCAGCAGCCAAGAGTTGGGTGATACTAACTATGGCTACACCTTC
CDR3: CASSQELGDTNYGYTF

V: TRBV7-9
size: .
J: TRBJ1-5
D: .
DNA: TGTGCCAGCAGCTGGGGGTGGGATAGCAATCAGCCCCAGCATTTT
CDR3: CASSWGWDSNQPQHF

V: TRBV29-1
size: .
J: TRBJ2-1
D: .
DNA: TGCAGCGCAGCCGGGTCAGGGGCCGTTGATGAGCAGTTCTTC
CDR3: CSAAGSGAVDEQFF

V: TRBV11-3
size: many
J: TRBJ2-5
D: .
DNA: TGTGCCAGCAGTTCAAGGGGAGGGGGAGAGACCCAGTACTTC
CDR3: CASSSRGGGETQYF

V: TRBV2
size: .
J: TRBJ2-5
D: TRBD1
DNA: TGTGCCAGCAGTAAGAGGGTCCCTCAGGGGGCAGAGACCCAGTACTTC
CDR3: CASSKRVPQGAETQYF

V: TRBV5-6
size: few
J: TRBJ1-1
D: .
DNA: TGTGCCAGCGCCACGGGGGGTAGGACTGAAGCTTTCTTT
CDR3: CASATGGRTEAFF

V: TRBV11-3
size: few
J: TRBJ1-5
D: .
DNA: TGTGCCAGCAGCTCCAAAAAGCGCCCCAATCAGCCCCAGCATTTT
CDR3: CASSSKKRPNQPQHF